The rows below give T cell receptor beta chains drawn from one sample of a study of early T cells in non-severe SARS-CoV-2 infection. One entry per CDR3 protein, called by TCRdb with MiXCR from the 5' RACE reads. The sample lists 74,000 or so distinct CDR3 sequences; roughly 13% were seen once. Source material: whole blood. Receptor source: an adult who was a healthcare worker with PCR-confirmed SARS-CoV-2 infection or an uninfected control (not recorded which). CDR3s include the opening cysteine and the closing phenylalanine or tryptophan. A D gene is named only where the DNA matches it firmly. Clone size appears in some rows only: once, few, many, or a class for an expanded clone.

.,few,TRBV28,TRBJ1-4,14,TGTGCCAGCAGTTTCTCGGGATCCGATGTTCCACTGTTTTTT,CASSFSGSDVPLFF
.,many,TRBV10-1,TRBJ2-2,16,TGCGCCAGCATTCCCCATGGCAGGCCGAACACCGGGGAGCTGTTTTTT,CASIPHGRPNTGELFF
TRBD1,.,TRBV7-9,TRBJ1-1,15,TGTGCCAGCAGCTCTCCCGGGACAGGGGACACTGAAGCTTTCTTT,CASSSPGTGDTEAFF
.,many,TRBV7-9,TRBJ2-7,12,TGTGCCAGCAGCTCTGGGGAAGGCGAGCAGTACTTC,CASSSGEGEQYF
.,.,TRBV12-3/TRBV12-4,TRBJ2-7,14,TGTGCCAGCAGCCCTAAGAGGGGGATCTACGAGCAGTACTTC,CASSPKRGIYEQYF
TRBD2,many,TRBV11-2,TRBJ2-1,17,TGTGCCAGCAGACGAATAGCGGGGGGGCCCTCCTACAATGAGCAGTTCTTC,CASRRIAGGPSYNEQFF
TRBD2,few,TRBV12-3/TRBV12-4,TRBJ2-7,15,TGTGCCAGCAGTCCCCGGGGGGGACGGTCTGGCGAGCAGTACTTC,CASSPRGGRSGEQYF
.,few,TRBV28,TRBJ1-2,13,TGTGCCAGCAGTTTATACCAGGTGAATGGCTACACCTTC,CASSLYQVNGYTF
.,few,TRBV7-6,TRBJ1-1,13,TGTGCCAGCAGCTCTTCGACCTTTTCTGAAGCTTTCTTT,CASSSSTFSEAFF
.,few,TRBV30,TRBJ1-1,15,TGTGCCTGGAGTGTAAAGGGGACTATGAACACTGAAGCTTTCTTT,CAWSVKGTMNTEAFF
TRBD2,.,TRBV28,TRBJ2-7,17,TGTGCCAGCAGTTCGCCTTCTACTAGCGGGAGCTCCTACGAGCAGTACTTC,CASSSPSTSGSSYEQYF
.,.,TRBV3-1,TRBJ2-7,15,TGTGCCAGCAGCCAAGGTCCAGGGCCAGCCTACGAGCAGTACTTC,CASSQGPGPAYEQYF
.,many,TRBV10-1,TRBJ1-1,13,TGCGCCAGCAGTGAGTCGGGGGGCACTGAAGCTTTCTTT,CASSESGGTEAFF
TRBD2,few,TRBV20-1,TRBJ2-7,15,TGCAGTGCTAGAGATCGGGGTAGCGGGGTTAGCGAGCAGTACTTC,CSARDRGSGVSEQYF
TRBD1,many,TRBV25-1,TRBJ1-1,14,TGTGCCAGCAGGACAGGGGGCTTGAACACTGAAGCTTTCTTT,CASRTGGLNTEAFF